This TCR beta chain was recovered during a study of T cells in Graves' hyperthyroidism and ophthalmopathy. Study results and limitations: For ophthalmopathy, model prediction preceded onset by a median about 6.2 months.

The sample holds many counts of this clonotype. Its antigen is currently unknown. Authors of the study amplified TCR beta CDR3 regions from RNA transcripts. The HTBI primer set drove a first-round RT-PCR of the TCR CDR3. TCRdb re-called the multiplex PCR reads with MiXCR, one entry per CDR3 protein. The sample holds around 350,000 distinct CDR3 sequences, under 20% seen once. Germline lookup yields CDR1 SGHAT and CDR2 FQNNGV. V was trimmed by 5 bases and J by 0 bases, leaving 14 bases between them. The CDR3 is 16 amino acids. The receptor's source is a young woman with Graves' hyperthyroidism. The chain uses TRBV11-2 and TRBJ1-3; possibly TRBD1 for D (6 bases). The specimen sequenced was blood. The DNA of the CDR3 is TGTGCCAGCAGCCGCCACAGGGACGTCTCTGGAAACACCATATATTTT. Translated, it gives CASSRHRDVSGNTIYF.